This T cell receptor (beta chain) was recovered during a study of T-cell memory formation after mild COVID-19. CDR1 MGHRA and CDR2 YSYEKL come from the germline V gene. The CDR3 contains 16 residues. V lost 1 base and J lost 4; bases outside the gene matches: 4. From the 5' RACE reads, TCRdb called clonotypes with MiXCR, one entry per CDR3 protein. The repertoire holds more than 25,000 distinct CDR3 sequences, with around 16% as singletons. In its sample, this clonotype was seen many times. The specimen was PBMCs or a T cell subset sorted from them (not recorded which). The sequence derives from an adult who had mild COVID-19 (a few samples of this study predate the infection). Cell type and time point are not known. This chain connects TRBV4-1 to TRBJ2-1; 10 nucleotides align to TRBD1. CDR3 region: CASSQGRGQGYNEQFF. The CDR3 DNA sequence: TGCGCCAGCAGCCAAGGTCGGGGACAGGGGTACAATGAGCAGTTCTTC.